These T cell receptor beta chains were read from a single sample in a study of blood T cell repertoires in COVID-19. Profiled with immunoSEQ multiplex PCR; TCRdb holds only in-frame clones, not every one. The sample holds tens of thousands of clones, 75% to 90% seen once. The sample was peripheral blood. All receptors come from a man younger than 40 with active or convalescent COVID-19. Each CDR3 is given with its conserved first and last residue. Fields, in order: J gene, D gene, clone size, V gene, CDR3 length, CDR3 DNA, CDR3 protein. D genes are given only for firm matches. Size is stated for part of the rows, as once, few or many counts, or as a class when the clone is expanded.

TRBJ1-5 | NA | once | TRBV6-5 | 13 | TGTGCCAGCACAACAGGTAGCAATCAGCCCCAGCATTTT | CASTTGSNQPQHF
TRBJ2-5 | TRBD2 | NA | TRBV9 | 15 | TGTGCCAGCAGCGACTTAGCGGGAGGTAGGGAGACCCAGTACTTC | CASSDLAGGRETQYF
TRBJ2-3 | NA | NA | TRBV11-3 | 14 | TGTGCCAGCAGTCAGGACTCCCTCTTAGATACGCAGTATTTT | CASSQDSLLDTQYF
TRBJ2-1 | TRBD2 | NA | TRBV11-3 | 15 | TGTGCCAGCAGCAGTAGCGGGACCTCCTACAATGAGCAGTTCTTC | CASSSSGTSYNEQFF
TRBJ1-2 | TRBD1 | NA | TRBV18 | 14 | TGTGCCAGCTCACAGGGACAGGGAGTAGATGGCTACACCTTC | CASSQGQGVDGYTF
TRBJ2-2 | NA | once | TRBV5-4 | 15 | TGTGCCAGCAGCTTGTCTCAGGCGAACACCGGGGAGCTGTTTTTT | CASSLSQANTGELFF
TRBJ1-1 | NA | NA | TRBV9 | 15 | TGTGCCAGCAGCGCGGGAGGGACCGCGAACACTGAAGCTTTCTTT | CASSAGGTANTEAFF
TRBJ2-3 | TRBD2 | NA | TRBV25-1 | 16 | TGTGCCAGCAGTGGCGGGACTAGCGGGGGGACAGATACGCAGTATTTT | CASSGGTSGGTDTQYF
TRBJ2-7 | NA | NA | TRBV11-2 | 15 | TGTGCCAGCAGCTTAAACAGGGCCAACTCCTACGAGCAGTACTTC | CASSLNRANSYEQYF
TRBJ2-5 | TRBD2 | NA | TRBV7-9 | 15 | TGTGCCAGCATCAATAGCGGGGGGGCCCGGGAGACCCAGTACTTC | CASINSGGARETQYF
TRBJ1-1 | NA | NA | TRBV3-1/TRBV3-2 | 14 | TGTGCCAGCAGCCAATGGGGGGGGCACACTGAAGCTTTCTTT | CASSQWGGHTEAFF
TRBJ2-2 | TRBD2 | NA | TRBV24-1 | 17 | TGTGCCACCAGTGAGGCGGGACTAGCGGGATACACCGGGGAGCTGTTTTTT | CATSEAGLAGYTGELFF
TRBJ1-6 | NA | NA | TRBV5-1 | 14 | TGCGCCAGCACCCAGGGATTTACGGATTCACCCCTCCACTTT | CASTQGFTDSPLHF
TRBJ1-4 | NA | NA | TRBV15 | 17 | TGTGCCACCAGCATTGGTGGCAGCCTGAGGGCTAATGAAAAACTGTTTTTT | CATSIGGSLRANEKLFF
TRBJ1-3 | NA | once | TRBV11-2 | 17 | TGTGCCAGCAGCCCTTACGATTTGACAAGCTCTGGAAACACCATATATTTT | CASSPYDLTSSGNTIYF
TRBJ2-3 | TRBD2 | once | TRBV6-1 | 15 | TGTGCCAGCAGTGAATATAGCGGGGGCACAGATACGCAGTATTTT | CASSEYSGGTDTQYF
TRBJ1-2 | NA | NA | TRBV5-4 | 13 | TGTGCCAGCAGCTTGCAGGGAAGTAATGGCTACACCTTC | CASSLQGSNGYTF
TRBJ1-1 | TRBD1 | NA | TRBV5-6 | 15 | TGTGCCAGCAGTCTGCTTACAGGGGGCCTGACTGAAGCTTTCTTT | CASSLLTGGLTEAFF
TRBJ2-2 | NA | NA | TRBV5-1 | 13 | TGCGCCAGCAGCCCGCAACTTACCGGGGAGCTGTTTTTT | CASSPQLTGELFF
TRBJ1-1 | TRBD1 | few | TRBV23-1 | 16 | TGCGCCAGCAGCCCCCTTGACAGGGGTCTGAACACTGAAGCTTTCTTT | CASSPLDRGLNTEAFF
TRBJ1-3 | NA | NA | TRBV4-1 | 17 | TGCGCCAGCAGCCAAGTACCGAGCCGACAGACTGGAAACACCATATATTTT | CASSQVPSRQTGNTIYF
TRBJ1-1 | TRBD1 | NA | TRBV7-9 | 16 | TGTGCCAGCAGCTTACCCAGACAGGGGAAGGACACTGAAGCTTTCTTT | CASSLPRQGKDTEAFF
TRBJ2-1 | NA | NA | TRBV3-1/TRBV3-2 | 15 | TGTGCCAGCAGCCAAGATCCCCAGGCCTACAATGAGCAGTTCTTC | CASSQDPQAYNEQFF